Listed below are T cell receptor beta chains from one sample, sequenced in a study of early T cells in non-severe SARS-CoV-2 infection. TCRdb reanalysed the 5' RACE reads using MiXCR and keeps one entry per CDR3 protein. The sample shows 50,000 to 85,000 distinct CDR3 sequences, approximately 10% of them seen only once. The sample was whole blood. The receptors were gathered from an adult who was a healthcare worker with PCR-confirmed SARS-CoV-2 infection or an uninfected control (not recorded which). Both conserved end residues are trimmed from each CDR3. A D gene is named only where the DNA matches it firmly.

J	D	V	length	CDR3
TRBJ2-3	TRBD1	TRBV7-6	12	ASSPTGTTDTQY
TRBJ2-5	.	TRBV6-6	11	ASSQRVGETQY
TRBJ1-4	.	TRBV5-1	13	ASSWTPGDRDELF
TRBJ2-7	TRBD2	TRBV7-6	13	ASSSLAGAGAEQY
TRBJ2-1	.	TRBV7-6	11	ASSPGLIDEQF
TRBJ2-1	TRBD2	TRBV29-1	11	SVARTSRDEQF
TRBJ2-1	.	TRBV7-6	12	ASSHPRGPREQF
TRBJ2-1	TRBD2	TRBV6-5	14	ASSSPSSGRRGEQF
TRBJ2-1	.	TRBV15	14	ATSRDLGYWGNEQF
TRBJ1-1	.	TRBV29-1	9	SVVANRAAF
TRBJ2-7	.	TRBV6-2/TRBV6-3	15	ASSSVRGSVVRYEQY
TRBJ2-7	.	TRBV4-2	13	ASSQDPGTSYEQY
TRBJ2-1	TRBD2	TRBV6-1	12	ASKGLAGGHEQF
TRBJ2-7	TRBD1	TRBV27	12	ASSRTGNTYEQY
TRBJ1-1	.	TRBV13	15	ASSFPGGQGMNTEAF
TRBJ2-5	.	TRBV5-4	11	ASSLETPETQY
TRBJ2-2	.	TRBV5-1	14	ASSLETGRNTGELF
TRBJ2-1	TRBD2	TRBV7-2	12	ASNFGLAPNEQF
TRBJ1-1	.	TRBV7-2	9	ASSLLISPF
TRBJ2-7	TRBD1	TRBV7-9	12	ASSPGTGGYEQY
TRBJ2-7	.	TRBV6-2/TRBV6-3	12	ASSYSTNSYEQY
TRBJ1-5	.	TRBV19	13	ASNPGGGINQPQH
TRBJ2-1	.	TRBV2	11	ASGRSYYNEQF
TRBJ2-2	TRBD1	TRBV13	14	ASSSWTGLGTGELF
TRBJ2-7	TRBD2	TRBV6-6	13	ASRSGTSGSYEQY
TRBJ2-5	.	TRBV15	13	ATSSPSIPYGTQY
TRBJ1-2	.	TRBV7-2	14	ASSFSGPPSNNGYT
TRBJ2-7	.	TRBV10-3	9	AISEVYEQY
TRBJ2-7	TRBD1	TRBV10-2	14	ASSHTSGTGTGEQY
TRBJ1-1	.	TRBV3-1	12	ASSQDPLNTEAF
TRBJ2-7	TRBD2	TRBV20-1	12	SAPGTSGRGEQY
TRBJ1-4	.	TRBV30	13	AWSVQGAGVEKLF
TRBJ2-7	.	TRBV5-1	13	ASSFLGGNSYEQY
TRBJ2-3	TRBD2	TRBV6-2/TRBV6-3	12	ASSYGTSADTQY
TRBJ1-2	.	TRBV15	11	ATSRVAGIGYT
TRBJ2-1	.	TRBV12-3/TRBV12-4	13	ASSLQGMAYNEQF
TRBJ2-3	.	TRBV5-6	11	ASSPSLGDTQY